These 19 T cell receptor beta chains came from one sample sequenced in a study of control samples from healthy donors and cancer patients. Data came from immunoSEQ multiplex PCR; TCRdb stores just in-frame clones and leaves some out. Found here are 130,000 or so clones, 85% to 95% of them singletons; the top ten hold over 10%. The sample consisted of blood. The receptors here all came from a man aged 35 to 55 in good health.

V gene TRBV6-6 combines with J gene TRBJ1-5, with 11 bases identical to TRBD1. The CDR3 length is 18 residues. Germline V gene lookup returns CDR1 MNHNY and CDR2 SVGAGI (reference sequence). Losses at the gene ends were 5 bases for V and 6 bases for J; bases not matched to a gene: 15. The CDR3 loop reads CASSQRGQGAVVFQPQHF. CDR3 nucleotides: TGTGCCAGCAGTCAAAGAGGACAGGGGGCTGTCGTTTTTCAGCCCCAGCATTTT.

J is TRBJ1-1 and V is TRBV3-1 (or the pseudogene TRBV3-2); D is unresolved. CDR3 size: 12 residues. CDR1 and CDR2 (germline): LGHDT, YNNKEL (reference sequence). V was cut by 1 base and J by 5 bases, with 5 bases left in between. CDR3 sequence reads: CASSQGRTEAFF. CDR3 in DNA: TGTGCCAGCAGCCAAGGCAGGACTGAAGCTTTCTTT.

The CDR3 nucleotides are TGTGCCAGCAGCTGGGTTAGGAGTAGGCGCGGGGAGCTGTTTTTT. This translates into CASSWVRSRRGELFF. The V gene is TRBV11-2, the J gene TRBJ2-2; no clear D gene. This CDR3 region has 15 residues. V lost 4 bases and J 7 bases, leaving 16 bases between the germline ends. The germline CDR1 and CDR2 sequences are SGHAT and FQNNGV.

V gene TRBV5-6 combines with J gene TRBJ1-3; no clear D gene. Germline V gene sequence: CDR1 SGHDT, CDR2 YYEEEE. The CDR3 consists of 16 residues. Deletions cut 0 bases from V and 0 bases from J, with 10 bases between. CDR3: CASSLGHYVSGNTIYF. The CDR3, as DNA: TGTGCCAGCAGCTTGGGGCATTACGTCTCTGGAAACACCATATATTTT.

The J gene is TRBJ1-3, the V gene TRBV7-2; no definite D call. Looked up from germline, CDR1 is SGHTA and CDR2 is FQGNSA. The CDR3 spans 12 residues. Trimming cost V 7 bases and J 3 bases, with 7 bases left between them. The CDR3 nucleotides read TGTGCCAGCACAAGAAATGGAAACACCATATATTTT. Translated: CASTRNGNTIYF.

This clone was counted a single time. The CDR3 protein is CASSQGDRDIYEQYF. CDR3 coding DNA: TGTGCCAGCAGCCAAGGTGACAGGGATATCTACGAGCAGTACTTC. This sequence joins TRBV14 and TRBJ2-7; 7 nucleotides match TRBD1. Trimming cost V 1 base and J 3 bases; bases outside gene matches: 6. Germline V gene lookup returns CDR1 SGHDN and CDR2 FVKESK. The CDR3 length is 15 residues.

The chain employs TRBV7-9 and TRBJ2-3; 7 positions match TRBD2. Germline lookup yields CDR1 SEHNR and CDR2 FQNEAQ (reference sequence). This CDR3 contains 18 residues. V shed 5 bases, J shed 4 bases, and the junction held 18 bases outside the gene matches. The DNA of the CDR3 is TGTGCCAGCAGCCGACCCATTATGGAGGGAGGGCCCCCAGATACGCAGTATTTT. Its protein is CASSRPIMEGGPPDTQYF.

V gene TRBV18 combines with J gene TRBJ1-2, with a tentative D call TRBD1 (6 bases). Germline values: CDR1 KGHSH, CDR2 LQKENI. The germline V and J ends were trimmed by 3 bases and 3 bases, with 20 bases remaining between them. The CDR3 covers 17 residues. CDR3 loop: CASSPPLRGGADYGYTF. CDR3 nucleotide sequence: TGTGCCAGCTCACCGCCCCTTAGGGGGGGCGCGGACTATGGCTACACCTTC. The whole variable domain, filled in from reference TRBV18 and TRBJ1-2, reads NAGVMQNPRHLVRRRGQEARLRCSPMKGHSHVYWYRQLPEEGLKFMVYLQKENIIDESGMPKERFSAEFPKEGPSILRIQQVVRGDSAAYFCASSPPLRGGADYGYTFGSGTRLTVV.

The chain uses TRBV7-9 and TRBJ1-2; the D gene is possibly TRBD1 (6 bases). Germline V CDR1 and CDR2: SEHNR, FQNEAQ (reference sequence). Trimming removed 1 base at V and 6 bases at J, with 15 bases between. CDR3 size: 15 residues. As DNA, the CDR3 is TGTGCCAGCAGCTTAGACAGCAGGGGTCAGGATGGCTACACCTTC. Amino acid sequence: CASSLDSRGQDGYTF.

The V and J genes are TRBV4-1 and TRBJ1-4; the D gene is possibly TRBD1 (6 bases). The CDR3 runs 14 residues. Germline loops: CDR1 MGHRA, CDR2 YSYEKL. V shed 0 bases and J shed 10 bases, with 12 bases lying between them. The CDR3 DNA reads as TGCGCCAGCAGCCAAGAACAGGGTAGGGGAAAACTGTTTTTT. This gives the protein CASSQEQGRGKLFF.

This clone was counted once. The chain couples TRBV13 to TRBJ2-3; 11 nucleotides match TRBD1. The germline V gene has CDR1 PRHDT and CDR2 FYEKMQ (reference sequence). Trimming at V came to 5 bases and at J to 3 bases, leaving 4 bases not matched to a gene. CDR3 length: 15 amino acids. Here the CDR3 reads CASSPGQGATDTQYF. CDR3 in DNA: TGTGCCAGCAGCCCAGGACAGGGGGCAACAGATACGCAGTATTTT.

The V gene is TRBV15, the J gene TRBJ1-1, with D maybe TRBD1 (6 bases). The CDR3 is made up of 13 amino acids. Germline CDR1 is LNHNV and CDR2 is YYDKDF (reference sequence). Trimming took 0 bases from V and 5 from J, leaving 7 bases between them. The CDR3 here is CATSRDRGTEAFF. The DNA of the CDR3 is TGTGCCACCAGCAGAGATAGGGGGACTGAAGCTTTCTTT.

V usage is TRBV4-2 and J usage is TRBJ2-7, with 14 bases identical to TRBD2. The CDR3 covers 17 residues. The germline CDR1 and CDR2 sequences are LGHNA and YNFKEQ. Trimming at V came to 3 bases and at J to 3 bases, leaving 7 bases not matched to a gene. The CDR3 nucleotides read TGTGCCAGCAGCCAGGGACTAGCGGGAGTTTCCGTCTACGAGCAGTACTTC. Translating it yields CASSQGLAGVSVYEQYF.

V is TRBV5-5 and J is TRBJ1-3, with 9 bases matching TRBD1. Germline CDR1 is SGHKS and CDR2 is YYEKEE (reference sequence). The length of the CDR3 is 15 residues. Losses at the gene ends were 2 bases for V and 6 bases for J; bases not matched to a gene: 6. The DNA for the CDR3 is TGTGCCAGCAGCTTCGCACAGGGGGCCGTAAACACCATATATTTT. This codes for CASSFAQGAVNTIYF. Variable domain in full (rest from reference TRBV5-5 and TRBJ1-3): DAGVTQSPTHLIKTRGQQVTLRCSPISGHKSVSWYQQVLGQGPQFIFQYYEKEERGRGNFPDRFSARQFPNYSSELNVNALLLGDSALYLCASSFAQGAVNTIYFGEGSWLTVV.

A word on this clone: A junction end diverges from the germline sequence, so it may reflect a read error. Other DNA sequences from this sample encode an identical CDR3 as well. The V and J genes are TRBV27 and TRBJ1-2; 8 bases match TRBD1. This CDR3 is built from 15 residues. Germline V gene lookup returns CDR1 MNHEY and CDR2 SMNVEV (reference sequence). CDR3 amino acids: CASSLSGQGPYGYTF. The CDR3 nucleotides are TGCGCCAGCAGTTTATCTGGACAGGGCCCCTATGGCTACACCTTC.

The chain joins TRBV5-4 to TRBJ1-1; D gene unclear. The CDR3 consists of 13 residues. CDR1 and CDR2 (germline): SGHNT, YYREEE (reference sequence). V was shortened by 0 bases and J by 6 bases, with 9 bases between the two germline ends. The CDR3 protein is CASSLVGRSEAFF. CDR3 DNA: TGTGCCAGCAGCTTGGTGGGCCGCTCTGAAGCTTTCTTT.

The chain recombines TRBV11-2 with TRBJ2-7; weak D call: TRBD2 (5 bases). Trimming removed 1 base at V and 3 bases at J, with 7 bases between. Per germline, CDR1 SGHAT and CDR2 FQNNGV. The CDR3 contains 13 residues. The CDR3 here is CASSLGLNYEQYF. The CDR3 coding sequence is TGTGCCAGCAGCTTAGGACTAAACTACGAGCAGTACTTC.

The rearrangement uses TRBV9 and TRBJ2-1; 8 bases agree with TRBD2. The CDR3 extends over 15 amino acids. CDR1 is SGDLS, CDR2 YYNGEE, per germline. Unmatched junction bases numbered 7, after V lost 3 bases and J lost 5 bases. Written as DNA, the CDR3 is TGTGCCAGCAGCGAAAGCGGGAGTAACAACAATGAGCAGTTCTTC. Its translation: CASSESGSNNNEQFF.

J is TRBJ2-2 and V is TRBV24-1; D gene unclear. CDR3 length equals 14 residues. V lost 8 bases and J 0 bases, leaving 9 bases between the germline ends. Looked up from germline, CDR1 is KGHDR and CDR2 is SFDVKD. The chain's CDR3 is CATKSLANTGELFF. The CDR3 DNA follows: TGTGCCACCAAAAGTTTAGCGAACACCGGGGAGCTGTTTTTT.